This T cell receptor (beta chain) stems from a study of regulatory T cells in long-lasting Graves disease. The CDR3 totals 16 residues. Germline V lookup: CDR1 LNHDA, CDR2 SQIVND (reference sequence). The ends were cut back, 6 bases at V and 6 bases at J, with 22 bases in the middle. As to time point: persistent/refractory GD, antithyroid drugs over 5 years with positive TRAb. From PBMCs, RNA was extracted and then used to make the TCR library. Assembly of TCR beta libraries relied on iRepertoire HTBI primers together with Arm-PCR of CDR3 regions. TCRdb itself ran the multiplex PCR reads through MiXCR, one entry per CDR3 protein. The repertoire holds about 470,000 distinct CDR3 sequences, about 22% seen once, with roughly 7.1% in the top ten.

The sample in question was peripheral blood mononuclear cells (PBMCs), obtained when the disease was refractory, from a patient treated with antithyroid drugs. The TCR comes from a female donor with Graves disease. The V and J genes are TRBV19 and TRBJ2-3; weak D call: TRBD2 (6 bases). The CDR3 sequence: CASSVQGVGGGDTQYF. The DNA of the CDR3 is TGTGCCAGTAGCGTGCAAGGAGTGGGAGGCGGGGATACGCAGTATTTT.